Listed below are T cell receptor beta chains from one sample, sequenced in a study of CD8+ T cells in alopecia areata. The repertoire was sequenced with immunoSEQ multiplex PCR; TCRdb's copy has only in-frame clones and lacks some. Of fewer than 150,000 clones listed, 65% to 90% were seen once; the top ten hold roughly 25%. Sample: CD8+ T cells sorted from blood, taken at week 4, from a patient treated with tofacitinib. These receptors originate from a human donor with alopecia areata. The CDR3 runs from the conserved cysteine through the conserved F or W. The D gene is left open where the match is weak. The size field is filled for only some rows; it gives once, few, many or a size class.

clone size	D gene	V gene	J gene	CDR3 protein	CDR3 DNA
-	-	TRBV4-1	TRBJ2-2	CASSQIRRGRTGELFF	TGCGCCAGCAGCCAAATCCGCAGGGGTCGGACCGGGGAGCTGTTTTTT
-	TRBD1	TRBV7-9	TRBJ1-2	CASSQENDRVYGYTF	TGTGCCAGCAGCCAAGAAAACGACAGGGTCTATGGCTACACCTTC
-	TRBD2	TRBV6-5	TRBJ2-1	CASKTSGGFIEQFF	TGTGCCAGTAAGACTAGCGGGGGGTTCATTGAGCAGTTCTTC
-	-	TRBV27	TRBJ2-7	CASSSHPLGGYEQYF	TGTGCCAGCAGTTCCCATCCCCTAGGTGGTTACGAGCAGTACTTC
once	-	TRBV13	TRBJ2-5	CASSLVARGQETQYF	TGTGCCAGCAGCTTAGTAGCCAGGGGCCAAGAGACCCAGTACTTC
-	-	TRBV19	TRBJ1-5	CASSIGQISNQPQHF	TGTGCCAGTAGTATTGGACAGATTAGCAATCAGCCCCAGCATTTT
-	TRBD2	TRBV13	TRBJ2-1	CASSTLSGGLYNEQFF	TGTGCCAGCAGCACCCTAAGCGGGGGCCTCTACAATGAGCAGTTCTTC
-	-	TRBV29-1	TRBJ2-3	CSARGDTQYF	TGCAGCGCACGGGGGGATACGCAGTATTTT
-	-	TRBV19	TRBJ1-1	CASSAGTTYTEAFF	TGTGCCAGTAGTGCCGGTACGACATACACTGAAGCTTTCTTT
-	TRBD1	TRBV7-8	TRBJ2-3	CASSLGQGMPDTQYF	TGTGCCAGCAGCCTCGGACAGGGAATGCCAGATACGCAGTATTTT
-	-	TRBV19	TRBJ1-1	CASKDGDLLNTEAFF	TGTGCCAGTAAGGACGGGGACCTTTTGAACACTGAAGCTTTCTTT
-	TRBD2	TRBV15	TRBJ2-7	CATSRAPRTSGGGEQYF	TGTGCCACCAGCAGGGCCCCCCGGACTAGCGGGGGGGGCGAGCAGTACTTC
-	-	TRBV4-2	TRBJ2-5	CASSQDLGWGETQYF	TGTGCCAGCAGCCAAGACCTAGGGTGGGGAGAGACCCAGTACTTC
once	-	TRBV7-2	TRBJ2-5	CASSLWVAPQETQYF	TGTGCCAGCAGCCTTTGGGTAGCACCGCAAGAGACCCAGTACTTC
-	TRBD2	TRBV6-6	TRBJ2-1	CASSWEGTYNEQFF	TGTGCCAGCAGTTGGGAGGGAACCTACAATGAGCAGTTCTTC
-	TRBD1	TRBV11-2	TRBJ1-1	CASSYRDREAFF	TGTGCCAGCAGCTACCGGGACAGGGAAGCTTTCTTT
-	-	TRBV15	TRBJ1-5	CATSRVDNSNQPQHF	TGTGCCACCAGCAGAGTAGACAATAGCAATCAGCCCCAGCATTTT